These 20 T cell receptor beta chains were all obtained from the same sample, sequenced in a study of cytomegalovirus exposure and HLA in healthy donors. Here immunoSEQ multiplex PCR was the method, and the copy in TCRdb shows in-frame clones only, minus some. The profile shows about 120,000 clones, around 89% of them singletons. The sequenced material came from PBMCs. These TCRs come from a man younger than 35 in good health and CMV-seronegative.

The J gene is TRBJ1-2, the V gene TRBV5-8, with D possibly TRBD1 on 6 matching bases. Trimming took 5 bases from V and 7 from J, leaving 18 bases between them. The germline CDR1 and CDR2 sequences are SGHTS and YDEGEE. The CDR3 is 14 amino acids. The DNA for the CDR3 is TGTGCCAGCAGTCAGACAGTCAGGGGAAGTGGCTACACCTTC. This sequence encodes CASSQTVRGSGYTF. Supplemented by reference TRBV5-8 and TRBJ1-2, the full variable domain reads EAGVTQSPTHLIKTRGQQATLRCSPISGHTSVYWYQQALGLGLQFLLWYDEGEERNRGNFPPRFSGRQFPNYSSELNVNALELEDSALYLCASSQTVRGSGYTFGSGTRLTVV.

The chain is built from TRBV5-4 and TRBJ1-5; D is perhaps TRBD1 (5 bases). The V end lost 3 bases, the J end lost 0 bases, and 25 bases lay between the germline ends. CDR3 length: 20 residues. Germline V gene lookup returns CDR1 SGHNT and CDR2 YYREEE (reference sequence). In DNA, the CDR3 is TGTGCCAGCAGCTCCCTAGGCGGGGGATCCCGGGCGGATAGCAATCAGCCCCAGCATTTT. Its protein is CASSSLGGGSRADSNQPQHF.

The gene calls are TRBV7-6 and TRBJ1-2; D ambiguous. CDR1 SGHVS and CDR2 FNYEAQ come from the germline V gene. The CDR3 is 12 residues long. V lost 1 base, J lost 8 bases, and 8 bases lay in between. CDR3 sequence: CASSLVEEGYTF. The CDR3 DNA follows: TGTGCCAGCAGCTTAGTTGAGGAAGGCTACACCTTC.

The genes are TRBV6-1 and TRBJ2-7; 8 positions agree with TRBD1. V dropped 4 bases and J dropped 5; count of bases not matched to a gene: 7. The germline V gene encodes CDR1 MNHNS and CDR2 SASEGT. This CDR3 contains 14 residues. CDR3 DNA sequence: TGTGCCAGCAGTGGGACAGGGATTCGACACGAGCAGTACTTC. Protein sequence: CASSGTGIRHEQYF.

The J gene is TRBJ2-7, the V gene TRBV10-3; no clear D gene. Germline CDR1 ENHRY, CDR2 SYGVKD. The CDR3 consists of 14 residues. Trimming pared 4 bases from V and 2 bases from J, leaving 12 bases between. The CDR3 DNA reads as TGTGCCATCAGTGTTCTAGTCCCAACCTACGAGCAGTACTTC. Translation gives CAISVLVPTYEQYF.

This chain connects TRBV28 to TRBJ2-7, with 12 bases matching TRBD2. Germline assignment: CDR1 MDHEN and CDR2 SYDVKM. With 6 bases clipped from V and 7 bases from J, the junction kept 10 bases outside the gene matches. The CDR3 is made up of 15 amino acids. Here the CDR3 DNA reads TGTGCCAGCAGACCTACTAGCGGGAGGTCGCTAGAGCAGTACTTC. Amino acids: CASRPTSGRSLEQYF.

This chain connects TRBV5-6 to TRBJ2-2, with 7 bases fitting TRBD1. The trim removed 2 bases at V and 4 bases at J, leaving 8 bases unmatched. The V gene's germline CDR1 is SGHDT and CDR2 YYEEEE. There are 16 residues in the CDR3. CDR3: CASSFFLGTATGELFF. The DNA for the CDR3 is TGTGCCAGCAGCTTTTTTCTTGGGACAGCCACCGGGGAGCTGTTTTTT.

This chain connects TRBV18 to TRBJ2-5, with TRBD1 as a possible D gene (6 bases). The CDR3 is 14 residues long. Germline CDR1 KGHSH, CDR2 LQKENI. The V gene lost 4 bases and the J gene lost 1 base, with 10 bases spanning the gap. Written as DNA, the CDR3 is TGTGCCAGCTCACGACGGGACACCCAAGAGACCCAGTACTTC. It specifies CASSRRDTQETQYF. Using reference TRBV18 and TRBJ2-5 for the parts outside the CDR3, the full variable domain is NAGVMQNPRHLVRRRGQEARLRCSPMKGHSHVYWYRQLPEEGLKFMVYLQKENIIDESGMPKERFSAEFPKEGPSILRIQQVVRGDSAAYFCASSRRDTQETQYFGPGTRLLVL.

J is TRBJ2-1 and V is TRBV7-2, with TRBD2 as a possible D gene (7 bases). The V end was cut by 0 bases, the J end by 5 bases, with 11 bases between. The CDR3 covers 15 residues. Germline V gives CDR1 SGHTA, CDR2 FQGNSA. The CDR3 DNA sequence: TGTGCCAGCAGCTTAGCGGGAGGGGGAAACAATGAGCAGTTCTTC. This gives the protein CASSLAGGGNNEQFF. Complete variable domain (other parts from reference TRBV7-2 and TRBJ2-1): GAGVSQSPSNKVTEKGKDVELRCDPISGHTALYWYRQSLGQGLEFLIYFQGNSAPDKSGLPSDRFSAERTGGSVSTLTIQRTQQEDSAVYLCASSLAGGGNNEQFFGPGTRLTVL.

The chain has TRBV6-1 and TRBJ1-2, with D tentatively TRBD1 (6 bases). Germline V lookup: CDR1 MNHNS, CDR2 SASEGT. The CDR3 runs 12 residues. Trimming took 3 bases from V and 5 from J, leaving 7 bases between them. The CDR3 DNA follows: TGTGCCAGCAGTGACAGGGGTTATGGCTACACCTTC. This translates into CASSDRGYGYTF.

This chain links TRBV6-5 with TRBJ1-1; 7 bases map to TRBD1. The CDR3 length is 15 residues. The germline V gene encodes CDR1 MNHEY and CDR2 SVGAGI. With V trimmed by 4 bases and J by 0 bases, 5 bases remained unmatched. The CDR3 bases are TGTGCCAGCAGTTCGAACAGGGGCGTGAACACTGAAGCTTTCTTT. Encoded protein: CASSSNRGVNTEAFF.

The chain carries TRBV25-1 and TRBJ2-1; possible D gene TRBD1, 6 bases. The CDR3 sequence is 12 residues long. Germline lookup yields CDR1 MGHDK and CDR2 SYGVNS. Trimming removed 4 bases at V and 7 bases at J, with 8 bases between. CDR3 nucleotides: TGTGCCAGCAGTGTAACAGGGAATGAGCAGTTCTTC. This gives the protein CASSVTGNEQFF.

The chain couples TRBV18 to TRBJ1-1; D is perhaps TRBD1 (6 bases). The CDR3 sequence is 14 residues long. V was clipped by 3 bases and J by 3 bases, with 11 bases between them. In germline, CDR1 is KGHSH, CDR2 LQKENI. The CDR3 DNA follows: TGTGCCAGCTCACCCACGACAGGTCACACTGAAGCTTTCTTT. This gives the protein CASSPTTGHTEAFF.

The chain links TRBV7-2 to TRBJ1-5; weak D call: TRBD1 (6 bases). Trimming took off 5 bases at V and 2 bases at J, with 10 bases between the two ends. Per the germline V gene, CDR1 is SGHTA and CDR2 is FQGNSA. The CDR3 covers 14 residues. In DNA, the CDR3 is TGTGCCAGCAGCGAAAGACAGGGCAATCAGCCCCAGCATTTT. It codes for CASSERQGNQPQHF.

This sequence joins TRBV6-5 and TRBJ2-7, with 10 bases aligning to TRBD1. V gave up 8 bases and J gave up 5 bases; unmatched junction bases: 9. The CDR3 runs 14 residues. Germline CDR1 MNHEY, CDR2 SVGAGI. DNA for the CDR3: TGTGCCAGCGGGACAGGGGCTTTTCGGGACGAGCAGTACTTC. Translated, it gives CASGTGAFRDEQYF.

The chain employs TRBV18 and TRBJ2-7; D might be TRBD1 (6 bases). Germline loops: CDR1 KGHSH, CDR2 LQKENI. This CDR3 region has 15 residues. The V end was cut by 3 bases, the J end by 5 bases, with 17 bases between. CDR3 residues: CASSPSWTVVDEQYF. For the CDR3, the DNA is TGTGCCAGCTCACCTTCGTGGACAGTCGTCGACGAGCAGTACTTC. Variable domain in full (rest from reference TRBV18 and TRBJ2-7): NAGVMQNPRHLVRRRGQEARLRCSPMKGHSHVYWYRQLPEEGLKFMVYLQKENIIDESGMPKERFSAEFPKEGPSILRIQQVVRGDSAAYFCASSPSWTVVDEQYFGPGTRLTVT.

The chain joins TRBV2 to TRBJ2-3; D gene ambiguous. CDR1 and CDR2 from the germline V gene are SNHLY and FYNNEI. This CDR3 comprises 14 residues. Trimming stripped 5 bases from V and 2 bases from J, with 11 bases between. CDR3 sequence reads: CASSFAETTDTQYF. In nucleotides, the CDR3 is TGTGCCAGCAGTTTCGCGGAAACCACAGATACGCAGTATTTT.

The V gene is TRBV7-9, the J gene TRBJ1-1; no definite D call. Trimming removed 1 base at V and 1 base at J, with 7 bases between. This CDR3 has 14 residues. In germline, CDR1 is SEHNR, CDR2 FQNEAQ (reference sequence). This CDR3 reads CASSLVVENTEAFF. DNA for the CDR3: TGTGCCAGCAGCTTAGTCGTAGAGAACACTGAAGCTTTCTTT.

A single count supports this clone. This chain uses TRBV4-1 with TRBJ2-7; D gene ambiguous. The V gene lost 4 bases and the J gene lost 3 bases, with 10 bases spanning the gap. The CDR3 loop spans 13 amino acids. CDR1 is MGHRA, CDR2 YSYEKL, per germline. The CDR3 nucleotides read TGCGCCAGCAGCCGAGATTTCGGCTACGAGCAGTACTTC. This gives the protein CASSRDFGYEQYF.

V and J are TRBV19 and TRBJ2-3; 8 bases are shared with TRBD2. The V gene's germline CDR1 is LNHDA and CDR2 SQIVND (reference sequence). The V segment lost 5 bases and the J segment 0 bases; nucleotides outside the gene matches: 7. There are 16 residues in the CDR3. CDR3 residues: CASSSGAGASTDTQYF. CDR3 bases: TGTGCCAGTAGTTCTGGAGCGGGAGCTAGCACAGATACGCAGTATTTT.